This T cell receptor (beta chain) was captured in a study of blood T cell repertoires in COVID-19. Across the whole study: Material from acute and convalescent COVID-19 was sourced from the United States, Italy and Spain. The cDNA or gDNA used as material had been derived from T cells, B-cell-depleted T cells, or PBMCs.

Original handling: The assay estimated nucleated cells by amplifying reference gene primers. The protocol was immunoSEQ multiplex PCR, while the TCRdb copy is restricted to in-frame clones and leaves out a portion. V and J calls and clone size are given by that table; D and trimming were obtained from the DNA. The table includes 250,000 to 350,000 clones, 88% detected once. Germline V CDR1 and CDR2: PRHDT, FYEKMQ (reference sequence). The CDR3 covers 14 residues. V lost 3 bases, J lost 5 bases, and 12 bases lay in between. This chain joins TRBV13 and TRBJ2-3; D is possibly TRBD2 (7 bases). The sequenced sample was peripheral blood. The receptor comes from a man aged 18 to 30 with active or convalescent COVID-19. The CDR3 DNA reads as TGTGCCAGCAGCTTTGGGGGGGCCGGAGATACGCAGTATTTT. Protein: CASSFGGAGDTQYF.